What follows are 12 T cell receptor beta chains derived from one specimen sequenced in a study of spatial heterogeneity in lung cancer. TCRdb reprocessed the 5' RACE reads via MiXCR and lists one record per CDR3 protein. The table has 200 to 250 distinct CDR3 sequences, roughly half seen once; the top ten hold roughly 34%. Time point specified: sample taken at primary tumor resection. Their antigens are not known. The study's findings and limits: Higher tumor mutation counts went along with higher counts of expanded intratumoral alpha and beta TCRs.

Source: lung tumor tissue, taken at surgery. These receptors were collected from a male donor with early-stage non-small cell lung cancer.

By proportion, this clonotype is hyperexpanded. Being off target in a library aimed at alpha chains, this beta chain has a size of little meaning. This chain uses TRBV28 with TRBJ2-7; 10 positions match TRBD1. From germline, CDR1 is MDHEN and CDR2 SYDVKM. This CDR3 contains 15 residues. J was trimmed by 7 bases and V by 4 bases; bases with no gene match: 10. The CDR3 DNA reads as TGTGCCAGCAGTTCCACCGGGACAGGGGTTTGGGAGCAGTACTTC. It codes for CASSSTGTGVWEQYF.

This clonotype was seen a single time. This beta chain was picked up by a library intended for alpha chains and is off target, so its count carries little meaning. The chain uses TRBV6-6 and TRBJ1-2; D is unclear. The CDR3 contains 12 residues. Germline V gene sequence: CDR1 MNHNY, CDR2 SVGAGI (reference sequence). V was shortened by 7 bases and J by 5 bases, with 11 bases between the two germline ends. The CDR3 sequence: CASTLGSYGYTF. The CDR3 nucleotides are TGTGCCAGCACCCTAGGCAGTTATGGCTACACCTTC.

Details on this clonotype: Within a library made for alpha chains, this beta chain is off target, and its count is uninformative. This chain joins TRBV9 and TRBJ1-1, with 8 bases fitting TRBD1. V trimming: 3 bases; J trimming: 0 bases; junction bases outside the gene matches: 4. The CDR3 loop spans 15 amino acids. The germline V gene has CDR1 SGDLS and CDR2 YYNGEE. CDR3 residues: CASSGGQAMNTEAFF. The CDR3 coding sequence is TGTGCCAGCAGCGGGGGACAGGCGATGAACACTGAAGCTTTCTTT.

This clonotype is termed hyperexpanded. This beta chain is an unintended read in a library built for alpha chains; its size means little. This sequence joins TRBV6-2 or TRBV6-3 and TRBJ2-1; D assignment may be TRBD1 or TRBD2 (6 bases each). With 10 bases removed from V and 6 bases from J, the gap between germline ends came to 16 bases. The germline V gene encodes CDR1 MNHEY and CDR2 SVGEGT. The CDR3 is 13 amino acids. The chain's CDR3 is CATLRGGTNEQFF. As DNA, the CDR3 is TGTGCCACCCTACGAGGGGGGACCAATGAGCAGTTCTTC.

As for this clonotype: As an off-target read in a library built for alpha chains, this beta chain has a frequency of little significance. This rearrangement joins TRBV7-2 to TRBJ2-7; 7 bases agree with TRBD1. The CDR3 covers 15 residues. Germline V CDR1 and CDR2: SGHTA, FQGNSA. The ends lost 1 base at V and 0 bases at J; junction bases unmatched: 3. CDR3 loop: CASSLGQGSSYEQYF. CDR3 DNA sequence: TGTGCCAGCAGCTTAGGACAGGGCAGCTCCTACGAGCAGTACTTC.

Worth noting for this clonotype: Because this beta chain is a stray read in a library intended to capture alpha chains, its abundance should not be given much weight. The chain is built from TRBV6-1 and TRBJ1-1; the D is unclear. This CDR3 has 13 residues. Germline V lookup: CDR1 MNHNS, CDR2 SASEGT. V lost 0 bases and J 3 bases, leaving 5 bases between the germline ends. The CDR3 region has the DNA TGTGCCAGCAGTGAAGCCGGAGACACTGAAGCTTTCTTT. Its protein product is CASSEAGDTEAFF.

With regard to this clonotype: This beta chain slipped into a library made for alpha chains as a stray read, so its size is not meaningful. The rearrangement links TRBV2 to TRBJ1-3, with D possibly TRBD1 on 5 matching bases. This CDR3 region has 14 residues. Germline lookup yields CDR1 SNHLY and CDR2 FYNNEI. Trimming left V 5 bases short and J 0 bases short, with 8 bases between. CDR3 sequence reads: CASSTGFSGNTIYF. CDR3 DNA sequence: TGTGCCAGCAGTACAGGTTTCTCTGGAAACACCATATATTTT.

With regard to this clonotype: In a library made to pick up alpha chains, this beta chain is a stray read with a size that means little. The chain recombines TRBV13 with TRBJ2-1; the D gene is possibly TRBD2 (6 bases). Germline loops: CDR1 PRHDT, CDR2 FYEKMQ (reference sequence). Trimming took 3 bases from V and 2 from J, leaving 17 bases between them. The CDR3 has 17 amino acids. The CDR3: CASSFERRDWTYNEQFF. CDR3 nucleotides: TGTGCCAGCAGCTTCGAACGCCGGGACTGGACCTACAATGAGCAGTTCTTC.

Points on this clonotype: Being off target in a library aimed at alpha chains, this beta chain has a size of little meaning. J is TRBJ2-3 and V is TRBV7-9; tentative D call: TRBD2 (5 bases). The CDR3 spans 14 residues. Trimming shortened V by 0 bases and J by 8 bases, and 12 bases separated the two germline ends. The germline V gene encodes CDR1 SEHNR and CDR2 FQNEAQ (reference sequence). CDR3 DNA: TGTGCCAGCAGCTTAGCGAGTAAGAGCGGTACGCAGTATTTT. Protein sequence: CASSLASKSGTQYF.

In regard to this clonotype: Little can be read into the size of this beta chain, an off-target read in a library designed for alpha chains. The chain recombines TRBV27 with TRBJ2-7; 7 bases align to TRBD2. CDR3 length: 14 residues. V dropped 5 bases and J dropped 3; count of bases not matched to a gene: 7. The V gene's germline CDR1 is MNHEY and CDR2 SMNVEV (reference sequence). The CDR3 is CASSLAVGYYEQYF. The DNA of the CDR3 is TGTGCCAGCAGTCTAGCGGTGGGCTACTACGAGCAGTACTTC.

About this clonotype itself: This beta chain is an unintended read in a library built for alpha chains; its size means little. The chain recombines TRBV10-1 with TRBJ1-1; perhaps TRBD1 as D (5 bases). V lost 3 bases and J lost 11, with 13 bases in between. The CDR3 is 12 amino acids. Germline lookup yields CDR1 WNHNN and CDR2 SYGVQD (reference sequence). The CDR3 DNA is TGCGCCAGCAGTGACCCGGACACCGGGGCTTTCTTT. It translates to CASSDPDTGAFF.

This clonotype was found once. This beta chain turned up in a library designed for alpha chains; as an off-target read, its abundance says little. The rearrangement uses TRBV6-5 and TRBJ2-7; D is ambiguous. This CDR3 is 17 amino acids long. V was cut by 2 bases and J by 1 base, with 18 bases left in between. CDR1 and CDR2 (germline): MNHEY, SVGAGI. The CDR3 sequence: CASSYQRSVFGSYEQYF. For the CDR3, the DNA is TGTGCCAGCAGTTACCAACGATCAGTCTTCGGGTCCTACGAGCAGTACTTC.